The present T cell receptor (beta chain) was sequenced within a study of breast tumors, draining lymph nodes, adjacent tissues. Study-wide findings and caveats: Luminal-like breast cancer showed significantly higher tumor–nontumor repertoire similarity than basal-like. That most tumor T cells come from lymph nodes remained unproven. Tumor repertoires ranked between lymph nodes and nontumor tissue in diversity, with V and J gene preferences. Findings are consistent with lymph node origin and intratumoral expansion of most tumor T cells.

TCRdb independently ran MiXCR on the multiplex PCR reads; one entry per CDR3 protein. The sample records around 290,000 distinct CDR3 sequences, around 31% being singletons. This clonotype was observed at least ten times. Antigen specificity is unknown. V dropped 5 bases and J dropped 5; count of bases not matched to a gene: 11. CDR3 length: 16 residues. The germline gives CDR1 DFQATT, CDR2 SNEGSKA (reference sequence). Axillary draining lymph nodes of breast cancer patients supplied the node samples. The rearrangement uses TRBV20-1 and TRBJ2-5, with 13 bases that match TRBD2. The source is a female donor with breast cancer. Some clones in this sample may be carry-over from other donors' samples. Sequenced: axillary lymph node tissue. The CDR3 spells CSASSGTSGIGETQYF. CDR3 DNA: TGCAGTGCTTCTTCCGGGACTAGCGGGATCGGGGAGACCCAGTACTTC.